A selection of T cell receptor beta chains follows, all from one sample in a study of T cell responses to AZD1222 COVID-19 vaccine. TCRdb keeps only in-frame clones here, not all; method: immunoSEQ multiplex PCR. The sample carries 95,000 to 150,000 clones, roughly nine tenths recorded once. This material consisted of peripheral blood, taken on day 0 of AZD1222 vaccination. The receptors originated from an adult in good health. The CDR3 runs from the conserved cysteine through the conserved F or W. D genes are given only for firm matches. Clone sizes are given selectively: once, few, many, or a class where the clone is expanded.

abundance,j_gene,d_gene,v_gene,CDR3nt,CDR3aa
-,TRBJ1-1,-,TRBV29-1,TGCAGCGTTGAAGGAAAGGGTATTGAAGCTTTCTTT,CSVEGKGIEAFF
-,TRBJ2-2,-,TRBV18,TGTGCCAGCTCACCGAGAGGAGCGAACACCGGGGAGCTGTTTTTT,CASSPRGANTGELFF
-,TRBJ2-1,TRBD2,TRBV5-8,TGTGCCAGCAGCCCCCCAGCGGGAGGATGGAATGAGCAGTTCTTC,CASSPPAGGWNEQFF
-,TRBJ1-1,-,TRBV30,TGTGCCTGGAGTCCAAATGGGGGGACTGAAGCTTTCTTT,CAWSPNGGTEAFF
-,TRBJ1-4,TRBD1,TRBV5-3,TGTGCCAGAAGACCCTCCCGGGACAGGGCGAACAATGAAAAACTGTTTTTT,CARRPSRDRANNEKLFF
-,TRBJ2-2,-,TRBV11-2,TGTGCCAGCAGCCCTCAACTAGGCACCGGGGAGCTGTTTTTT,CASSPQLGTGELFF
-,TRBJ1-5,-,TRBV30,TGTGCCTGGAGTGTACTGAGTAGCAATCAGCCCCAGCATTTT,CAWSVLSSNQPQHF
-,TRBJ1-1,-,TRBV13,TGTGCCAGCAGCTTCAACATGGGCACTGAAGCTTTCTTT,CASSFNMGTEAFF
-,TRBJ2-5,TRBD1,TRBV10-3,TGTGCCATCAGTGACCCCAGGACAGGGCAAGAGACCCAGTACTTC,CAISDPRTGQETQYF
-,TRBJ1-1,TRBD1,TRBV27,TGTGCCAGCGGGAGACAGGGGAACACTGAAGCTTTCTTT,CASGRQGNTEAFF
-,TRBJ1-5,-,TRBV2,TGTGCCAGCAGTGGCGGCAATCAGCCCCAGCATTTT,CASSGGNQPQHF
-,TRBJ2-1,-,TRBV11-3,TGTGCCAGCAGCTTTGGGAGGCGGGGGCCCCCCTACAATGAGCAGTTCTTC,CASSFGRRGPPYNEQFF
-,TRBJ1-2,TRBD1,TRBV5-4,TGTGCCAGCAGACTTCGGGACAGGGGTGGCTATGGCTACACCTTC,CASRLRDRGGYGYTF
-,TRBJ1-2,TRBD1,TRBV12-5,TGTGCTAGTGGTTTGATGGAACAGGGGGCTGGCACCTTC,CASGLMEQGAGTF
-,TRBJ2-2,-,TRBV7-3,TGTGCCAGCAGCTACCCCCGGGGGGAGCTGTTTTTT,CASSYPRGELFF
-,TRBJ2-1,TRBD2,TRBV5-1,TGCGCCAGCAGCTTGGTTCCTAGCGGGGGGGAATACAATGAGCAGTTCTTC,CASSLVPSGGEYNEQFF
once,TRBJ1-2,-,TRBV7-2,TGTGCCAGCAGCTTTGGCCGGGGAACATATGGCTACACCTTC,CASSFGRGTYGYTF
-,TRBJ1-4,-,TRBV25-1,TGTGCCAGCAGTGAATATAGCCGGGATGAAAAACTGTTTTTT,CASSEYSRDEKLFF
-,TRBJ1-2,-,TRBV9,TGTGCCAGCAGCGTAGGGACAGACTATGGCTACACCTTC,CASSVGTDYGYTF
-,TRBJ2-3,TRBD1,TRBV7-9,TGTGCCAGCAGCTCATTTACAGGGGAAGATACGCAGTATTTT,CASSSFTGEDTQYF
-,TRBJ1-2,TRBD1,TRBV7-2,TGTGCCAGCAGCCAGCACAGGGGGCTTAACTATGGCTACACCTTC,CASSQHRGLNYGYTF
few,TRBJ1-5,-,TRBV12-3/TRBV12-4,TGTGCCAGCAGTTTCACCACTGATCAGCCCCAGCATTTT,CASSFTTDQPQHF
-,TRBJ2-1,-,TRBV14,TGTGCCAGCAGCCCCCCTTGGGCGGGACTCAATGAGCAGTTCTTC,CASSPPWAGLNEQFF
-,TRBJ2-2,TRBD2,TRBV5-1,TGCGCCAGCAGCTTGACTAGCGGCGCGAACACCGGGGAGCTGTTTTTT,CASSLTSGANTGELFF
-,TRBJ1-5,-,TRBV6-6,TGTGCCAGCAGTCTAACAGGGCAGCCCCAGCATTTT,CASSLTGQPQHF
-,TRBJ2-1,-,TRBV21-1,TGTGCCAGCACCGGAGCGGGGTACAATGAGCAGTTCTTC,CASTGAGYNEQFF
-,TRBJ2-3,-,TRBV6-6,TGTGCCAGCGGGACCCCCAGAGATACGCAGTATTTT,CASGTPRDTQYF
-,TRBJ2-7,-,TRBV18,TGTGCCAGCTCACCAGCCTCCTCCTACGAGCAGTACTTC,CASSPASSYEQYF
-,TRBJ1-1,-,TRBV11-2,TGTGCCAGCAGCCTACAGGGCTTGGGCACTGAAGCTTTCTTT,CASSLQGLGTEAFF
-,TRBJ1-4,-,TRBV4-1,TGCGCCAGCAGCCAAGAATTTATCAGGGTGGTTGAAAAACTGTTTTTT,CASSQEFIRVVEKLFF
-,TRBJ1-2,TRBD1,TRBV28,TGTGCCAGCAGCCCTGCACAGGGGGCGCGAGGCTACACCTTC,CASSPAQGARGYTF
-,TRBJ1-1,-,TRBV4-2,TGTGCCAGCAGCCAAGATAGGACCAGGAACTCGAACACTGAAGCTTTCTTT,CASSQDRTRNSNTEAFF